This TCR beta chain appears in the sequencing data of a study of blood T cell repertoires in COVID-19. Study background: The study drew acute and convalescent COVID-19 samples from the United States, Italy and Spain.

Per the original methods: Estimated nucleated cell counts came from reference gene primer amplification. Sequenced by immunoSEQ multiplex PCR; TCRdb stores in-frame clones only, minus some. That table gives V, J and clone size, and the DNA gave D and trimming. The data contain 150,000 to 200,000 clones, 80% to 90% of them seen just once; the ten biggest clones take up approximately 3%. The source is a man in his 60s with acute or convalescent COVID-19. Sequencing input: peripheral blood.

CDR3 loop: CASSGVGQGMYEQYF. In DNA, the CDR3 is TGTGCCAGCAGCGGGGTCGGACAGGGAATGTACGAGCAGTACTTC. The chain couples TRBV7-2 to TRBJ2-7; 8 bases match TRBD1. Losses at the gene ends were 5 bases for V and 4 bases for J; bases not matched to a gene: 10. Germline assignment: CDR1 SGHTA and CDR2 FQGNSA. The length of the CDR3 is 15 residues.